This T cell receptor beta chain was found in a study of T cells in Graves' hyperthyroidism and ophthalmopathy. The source material, RNA transcripts, was used to amplify TCR beta CDR3 regions. First-round RT-PCR of the TCR CDR3 relied on the HTBI primer set. TCRdb passed the multiplex PCR reads through MiXCR, listing each CDR3 protein once. This sample has some 300,000 distinct CDR3 sequences, with less than 20% found just once. Ten or more counts support this clonotype. This CDR3 is 16 amino acids long. CDR1 is SGHTA, CDR2 FQGTGA, per germline. After removal of 2 bases from V and 3 bases from J, the junction contained 3 bases not matched to a gene.

The source material was blood. The chain couples TRBV7-3 to TRBJ2-3; 12 bases line up with TRBD2. The sequence was collected from a man aged 50 or older with Graves' ophthalmopathy. The CDR3 nucleotides are TGTGCCAGCAGCTTATTCGGACTAGCGGGAACAGATACGCAGTATTTT. It yields the protein CASSLFGLAGTDTQYF.